Listed below are T cell receptor beta chains from one sample, sequenced in a study of cytomegalovirus exposure and HLA in healthy donors. Sequencing used immunoSEQ multiplex PCR; TCRdb keeps in-frame clones, though not all of them. This sample has about 190,000 clones, with more than 65% found just once. Sequencing was performed on PBMCs. The receptors come from a man aged 35-49 years in good health and CMV-seropositive. CDR3s include the opening cysteine and the closing phenylalanine or tryptophan. A D gene is named only where the DNA matches it firmly. Only some rows state a clone size, as once, few, many or a class for expanded clones.

J gene: TRBJ1-6; V gene: TRBV11-2; clone size: .; D gene: .; CDR3 DNA: TGTGCCAGCAGTGAAGTGAGCCCGGGTTCACCCCTCCACTTT; CDR3 protein: CASSEVSPGSPLHF
J gene: TRBJ2-3; V gene: TRBV7-6; clone size: .; D gene: .; CDR3 DNA: TGTGCCAGCAGCTTAAGGGGCGCGCTGGATACGCAGTATTTT; CDR3 protein: CASSLRGALDTQYF
J gene: TRBJ2-1; V gene: TRBV27; clone size: .; D gene: TRBD2; CDR3 DNA: TGTGCCAGCACAGGGACTAGCGGGAAATGGGATGAGCAGTTCTTC; CDR3 protein: CASTGTSGKWDEQFF
J gene: TRBJ2-5; V gene: TRBV28; clone size: .; D gene: .; CDR3 DNA: TGTGCCAGCAGCCGTACTAGGTCTACCCAAGAGACCCAGTACTTC; CDR3 protein: CASSRTRSTQETQYF
J gene: TRBJ1-3; V gene: TRBV6-1; clone size: .; D gene: TRBD1; CDR3 DNA: TGTGCCAGCAGGAGGACAGGCTCTGGAAACACCATATATTTT; CDR3 protein: CASRRTGSGNTIYF
J gene: TRBJ1-1; V gene: TRBV21-1; clone size: .; D gene: .; CDR3 DNA: TGTGCCAGCAGCAAAGCTCTCCGGGACAGGGAAGGCGAAGCTTTCTTT; CDR3 protein: CASSKALRDREGEAFF
J gene: TRBJ2-2; V gene: TRBV7-3; clone size: .; D gene: .; CDR3 DNA: TGTGCCAGCAGCTTGGGCAGGGAATATTTCGGGGAGCTGTTTTTT; CDR3 protein: CASSLGREYFGELFF
J gene: TRBJ2-7; V gene: TRBV18; clone size: many; D gene: .; CDR3 DNA: TGTGCCAGCTCACCCACACTCGGAGGGTTCGGCTACGAGCAGTACTTC; CDR3 protein: CASSPTLGGFGYEQYF
J gene: TRBJ2-4; V gene: TRBV6-1; clone size: .; D gene: TRBD2; CDR3 DNA: TGTGCCAGCACGGAAGCGGGGGGGCCGAACATTCAGTACTTC; CDR3 protein: CASTEAGGPNIQYF
J gene: TRBJ2-5; V gene: TRBV30; clone size: .; D gene: .; CDR3 DNA: TGTGCCTGGAGTGTACGGGAGCAGTACTTC; CDR3 protein: CAWSVREQYF
J gene: TRBJ1-5; V gene: TRBV5-8; clone size: .; D gene: .; CDR3 DNA: TGTGCCAGCAGCTTGCGGGGAAATCAGCCCCAGCATTTT; CDR3 protein: CASSLRGNQPQHF
J gene: TRBJ1-2; V gene: TRBV27; clone size: .; D gene: TRBD1; CDR3 DNA: TGTGCCAGCACCCCTTCCCGGGGCAAGGGGGCCTATGGCTACACCTTC; CDR3 protein: CASTPSRGKGAYGYTF
J gene: TRBJ2-7; V gene: TRBV18; clone size: .; D gene: TRBD2; CDR3 DNA: TGTGCCAGCTCACCTCCCTCGCGGGGGGCAGAAGAGCAGTACTTC; CDR3 protein: CASSPPSRGAEEQYF
J gene: TRBJ2-3; V gene: TRBV5-1; clone size: few; D gene: .; CDR3 DNA: TGCGCCAGCAGCTTGGGGGGGACATCGGCAGATACGCAGTATTTT; CDR3 protein: CASSLGGTSADTQYF
J gene: TRBJ2-4; V gene: TRBV30; clone size: .; D gene: .; CDR3 DNA: TGTGCCTGGTGGTCAGGGTTAGCCAAAAACATTCAGTACTTC; CDR3 protein: CAWWSGLAKNIQYF
J gene: TRBJ2-7; V gene: TRBV7-9; clone size: .; D gene: TRBD1; CDR3 DNA: TGTGCCAGCAGCTTAGGGTTAGGGACAGGGCGGTACGAGCAGTACTTC; CDR3 protein: CASSLGLGTGRYEQYF
J gene: TRBJ2-7; V gene: TRBV7-8; clone size: .; D gene: TRBD1; CDR3 DNA: TGTGCCAGCAGCTCCCGGACAGGGGCCCTTTACGAGCAGTACTTC; CDR3 protein: CASSSRTGALYEQYF
J gene: TRBJ2-7; V gene: TRBV6-5; clone size: .; D gene: TRBD2; CDR3 DNA: TGTGCCAGCAGTTCGGGACTAGCGGGCTCCTACGAGCAGTACTTC; CDR3 protein: CASSSGLAGSYEQYF
J gene: TRBJ1-4; V gene: TRBV5-6; clone size: .; D gene: .; CDR3 DNA: TGTGCCAGCAGCTACGAGGGAACCGGAGAAAAACTGTTTTTT; CDR3 protein: CASSYEGTGEKLFF
J gene: TRBJ1-4; V gene: TRBV19; clone size: .; D gene: TRBD1; CDR3 DNA: TGTGCCAGTAGTATCCCCCCAGGGGGCACTAATGAAAAACTGTTTTTT; CDR3 protein: CASSIPPGGTNEKLFF
J gene: TRBJ1-6; V gene: TRBV21-1; clone size: .; D gene: .; CDR3 DNA: TGTGCCAGCAGCAAAGGGGTTCCAGGGGGCTGCTATAATTCACCCCTCCACTTT; CDR3 protein: CASSKGVPGGCYNSPLHF
J gene: TRBJ2-3; V gene: TRBV7-9; clone size: .; D gene: TRBD2; CDR3 DNA: TGTGCCAGCAGTAAGGATCGGGGGGGGCCGGGGACGCAGTATTTT; CDR3 protein: CASSKDRGGPGTQYF
J gene: TRBJ2-6; V gene: TRBV19; clone size: .; D gene: .; CDR3 DNA: TGTGCCAGTAGTTATCCTACAGCCAGCTCTGGGGCCAACGTCCTGACTTTC; CDR3 protein: CASSYPTASSGANVLTF
J gene: TRBJ2-5; V gene: TRBV15; clone size: .; D gene: .; CDR3 DNA: TGTGCCACCAGCAGAGATCTCGCCGGGAATCAAGAGACCCAGTACTTC; CDR3 protein: CATSRDLAGNQETQYF
J gene: TRBJ1-2; V gene: TRBV6-5; clone size: .; D gene: TRBD1; CDR3 DNA: TGTGCCAGCAGTTACGTACGGACAGGGGGCTCGTATGGCTACACCTTC; CDR3 protein: CASSYVRTGGSYGYTF
J gene: TRBJ1-2; V gene: TRBV9; clone size: .; D gene: .; CDR3 DNA: TGTGCCAGCAGCGTAGGGCAGGAGGGTTATGGCTACACCTTC; CDR3 protein: CASSVGQEGYGYTF
J gene: TRBJ1-4; V gene: TRBV6-1; clone size: .; D gene: .; CDR3 DNA: TGTGCCAGCAGTGAAAATTATCTTGCTAATGAAAAACTGTTTTTT; CDR3 protein: CASSENYLANEKLFF
J gene: TRBJ1-5; V gene: TRBV18; clone size: few; D gene: .; CDR3 DNA: TGTGCCAGCTCCCCGACAGTGGGTGGGGAGCCCCAGCATTTT; CDR3 protein: CASSPTVGGEPQHF
J gene: TRBJ2-7; V gene: TRBV5-4; clone size: few; D gene: .; CDR3 DNA: TGTGCCAGCAGTCCCAGGGGCCAGTCGGGCTACGAGCAGTACTTC; CDR3 protein: CASSPRGQSGYEQYF
J gene: TRBJ2-1; V gene: TRBV6-4; clone size: .; D gene: TRBD1; CDR3 DNA: TGTGCCAGCAGTAGACAGGGGGGCTCCTACAATGAGCAGTTCTTC; CDR3 protein: CASSRQGGSYNEQFF
J gene: TRBJ2-3; V gene: TRBV5-1; clone size: once; D gene: TRBD2; CDR3 DNA: TGCGCCAGCAGCTTGAATCAGCGGGAACGCACAGATACGCAGTATTTT; CDR3 protein: CASSLNQRERTDTQYF
J gene: TRBJ2-1; V gene: TRBV6-5; clone size: .; D gene: TRBD2; CDR3 DNA: TGTGCCAGCCTTAGCGGGGGGCCGTCCTACAATGAGCAGTTCTTC; CDR3 protein: CASLSGGPSYNEQFF
J gene: TRBJ2-7; V gene: TRBV7-9; clone size: .; D gene: .; CDR3 DNA: TGTGCCAGCAGCACGGACAGAGGAAGCTCCTACGAGCAGTACTTC; CDR3 protein: CASSTDRGSSYEQYF
J gene: TRBJ1-2; V gene: TRBV4-3; clone size: once; D gene: TRBD1; CDR3 DNA: TGCGCCAGCAGCCAAGGGGGGACAGGGGGCCAGTATGGCTACACCTTC; CDR3 protein: CASSQGGTGGQYGYTF
J gene: TRBJ2-7; V gene: TRBV6-6; clone size: .; D gene: .; CDR3 DNA: TGTGCCAGCAGTTACGGAGCAGGGGCGGGCTACGAGCAGTACTTC; CDR3 protein: CASSYGAGAGYEQYF
J gene: TRBJ1-4; V gene: TRBV5-1; clone size: .; D gene: TRBD1; CDR3 DNA: TGCGCCAGCAGCCCTGACAGGGGTGACGAAAAACTGTTTTTT; CDR3 protein: CASSPDRGDEKLFF
J gene: TRBJ1-5; V gene: TRBV5-5; clone size: .; D gene: TRBD1; CDR3 DNA: TGTGCCAGCAGCTTCTTCGGGACAGGCGTTCAGCCCCAGCATTTT; CDR3 protein: CASSFFGTGVQPQHF
J gene: TRBJ2-1; V gene: TRBV10-3; clone size: .; D gene: TRBD1; CDR3 DNA: TGTGCCATCAGCAGGATGGGACAGGGAAACAATGAGCAGTTCTTC; CDR3 protein: CAISRMGQGNNEQFF
J gene: TRBJ2-7; V gene: TRBV7-9; clone size: .; D gene: TRBD1; CDR3 DNA: TGTGCCAGCAGCTTAGGGACAGGGCCTTACGAGCAGTACTTC; CDR3 protein: CASSLGTGPYEQYF
J gene: TRBJ2-7; V gene: TRBV19; clone size: .; D gene: .; CDR3 DNA: TGTGCCAGTAGTAGCGGGACTCATTACGAGCAGTACTTC; CDR3 protein: CASSSGTHYEQYF
J gene: TRBJ1-4; V gene: TRBV18; clone size: .; D gene: TRBD1; CDR3 DNA: TGTGCCAGCTCACGAAACAGGGGAGGCGCGACTAATGAAAAACTGTTTTTT; CDR3 protein: CASSRNRGGATNEKLFF
J gene: TRBJ2-2; V gene: TRBV27; clone size: .; D gene: TRBD2; CDR3 DNA: TGTGCCAGCATGGGGACTAGGGGGGGGGCCGGGGAGCTGTTTTTT; CDR3 protein: CASMGTRGGAGELFF
J gene: TRBJ2-1; V gene: TRBV7-2; clone size: once; D gene: TRBD2; CDR3 DNA: TGTGCCAGCAGCAGTCGGGGCGGGGGGTACAATGAGCAGTTCTTC; CDR3 protein: CASSSRGGGYNEQFF
J gene: TRBJ1-2; V gene: TRBV18; clone size: once; D gene: TRBD1; CDR3 DNA: TGTGCCAGCTCACCAACAGGGGAAGTCCTCTATGGCTACACCTTC; CDR3 protein: CASSPTGEVLYGYTF
J gene: TRBJ1-6; V gene: TRBV2; clone size: few; D gene: .; CDR3 DNA: TGTGCCAGCAGTGAAGGGGACACAACAGCAGTCACCCTCCACTTT; CDR3 protein: CASSEGDTTAVTLHF
J gene: TRBJ2-3; V gene: TRBV7-6; clone size: few; D gene: TRBD2; CDR3 DNA: TGTGCCAGCAGCTTAGCGACTAGCGGGAGCCCAGATACGCAGTATTTT; CDR3 protein: CASSLATSGSPDTQYF
J gene: TRBJ2-1; V gene: TRBV2; clone size: .; D gene: .; CDR3 DNA: TGTGCCAGCAGTGCGGAGACAGTCTCCTACAATGAGCAGTTCTTC; CDR3 protein: CASSAETVSYNEQFF
J gene: TRBJ1-2; V gene: TRBV4-3; clone size: few; D gene: TRBD1; CDR3 DNA: TGCGCCAGCAGCCAAGATGCACAGGGGGGAGGCTACACCTTC; CDR3 protein: CASSQDAQGGGYTF
J gene: TRBJ2-3; V gene: TRBV4-3; clone size: .; D gene: .; CDR3 DNA: TGCGCCAGCAGCCCTGTGGGGCCAGATACGCAGTATTTT; CDR3 protein: CASSPVGPDTQYF
J gene: TRBJ1-2; V gene: TRBV19; clone size: .; D gene: .; CDR3 DNA: TGTGCCAGTAGTATTACGGACAGCATCTATGGCTACACCTTC; CDR3 protein: CASSITDSIYGYTF
J gene: TRBJ2-1; V gene: TRBV5-4; clone size: .; D gene: .; CDR3 DNA: TGTGCCAGCAGCAGGGGGGGGACTGATTTCAGCACGCAGTTCTTC; CDR3 protein: CASSRGGTDFSTQFF
J gene: TRBJ1-5; V gene: TRBV28; clone size: .; D gene: .; CDR3 DNA: TGTGCCAGCAGTCAGACAGCCCGGCCCCAGCATTTT; CDR3 protein: CASSQTARPQHF
J gene: TRBJ2-7; V gene: TRBV29-1; clone size: once; D gene: TRBD2; CDR3 DNA: TGCAGCGTTGATAGGGGCGGGAGGGCCGGCGAGCAGTACTTC; CDR3 protein: CSVDRGGRAGEQYF
J gene: TRBJ1-6; V gene: TRBV27; clone size: .; D gene: .; CDR3 DNA: TGTGCCAGCAGTAGGACCGGGAGCGGGGGCCTCCACTTT; CDR3 protein: CASSRTGSGGLHF